This T cell receptor beta chain was identified during a study of T-cell memory formation after mild COVID-19. Study summary: TCR clusters largely stayed donor specific.

Overall study results and limits: Most CD4+ clones that shrank were in CM and EM, while CD8+ ones turned up in EMRA. Pre-infection memory harbored some responding clones, suggesting cross-reactive memory joined.

Constant-segment primers served in 5'RACE that generated TCR alpha and TCR beta cDNA libraries bearing sample barcodes and UMIs. TCRdb re-derived calls from the 5' RACE reads in MiXCR, one entry per CDR3 protein. The sample yields 350,000 to 500,000 distinct CDR3 sequences, under 20% seen once. There are many counts of this clonotype. Its antigen is as yet unknown. There are 14 residues in the CDR3. Trimming stripped 7 bases from V and 5 bases from J, with 15 bases between. Per germline, CDR1 LNHDA and CDR2 SQIVND (reference sequence). The rearrangement joins TRBV19 to TRBJ1-5, with unresolved D. The specimen sequenced was PBMCs or a T cell subset sorted from them (not recorded which). The sequence came from a man in his late teens or twenties who had mild COVID-19 (a few samples of this study predate the infection). Cell type and time point are not known. CDR3 bases: TGTGCCAGTAATGTCCTGTCCCGAGATCAGCCCCAGCATTTT. Amino acid sequence: CASNVLSRDQPQHF. The full variable domain, with the rest looked up from reference TRBV19 and TRBJ1-5, is DGGITQSPKYLFRKEGQNVTLSCEQNLNHDAMYWYRQDPGQGLRLIYYSQIVNDFQKGDIAEGYSVSREKKESFPLTVTSAQKNPTAFYLCASNVLSRDQPQHFGDGTRLSIL.